This passage covers 2 T cell receptor beta chains from one sample sequenced in a study of OX40 agonist ivuxolimab in advanced cancers. Clones were sequenced by immunoSEQ multiplex PCR, and TCRdb holds only the in-frame ones, with some missing. The sample shows approximately 100,000 clones, just over 90% of them seen only once. The sample was CD4+ or CD8+ T cells sorted from blood, taken in a trial of the OX40 agonist ivuxolimab. The receptors were sampled from an adult with an advanced solid tumor such as melanoma, head and neck, liver or kidney cancer.

The chain has TRBV20-1 and TRBJ2-3; D unclear. This CDR3 comprises 11 residues. V dropped 5 bases and J dropped 4 bases, with 7 bases sitting between them. Per the germline V gene, CDR1 is DFQATT and CDR2 is SNEGSKA (reference sequence). CDR3 protein: CSAHRPDTQYF. CDR3 in DNA: TGCAGTGCTCACCGCCCAGATACGCAGTATTTT.

The chain links TRBV5-1 to TRBJ1-3, with no clear D. The CDR3 contains 16 residues. Trimming cost V 5 bases and J 2 bases, with 17 bases left between them. The germline gives CDR1 SGHRS, CDR2 YFSETQ. CDR3 nucleotide sequence: TGCGCCAGCAGTGTTAGGGAGAGCTTGGCTGGAAACACCATATATTTT. Translated: CASSVRESLAGNTIYF.